This T cell receptor (beta chain) emerged from a study of blood T cell repertoires in COVID-19. Background on the study: The samples span acute and convalescent COVID-19 from the United States, Italy and Spain. From T cells, B-cell-depleted T cells, or PBMCs came the material, which was cDNA or gDNA.

Germline assignment: CDR1 SGHVS and CDR2 FNYEAQ. The V segment lost 5 bases and the J segment 10 bases; nucleotides outside the gene matches: 7. The CDR3 extends over 15 amino acids. Per the original methods: Counts of nucleated cells, estimated from reference gene primer amplification, were obtained. The protocol was immunoSEQ multiplex PCR, while the TCRdb copy is restricted to in-frame clones and leaves out a portion. From that table come the V and J calls and clone size; the DNA was used to work out D and trimming. Counted here are 200,000 to 250,000 clones, approximately 79% occurring once; the ten biggest clones make up around 5%.

This clonotype was sampled from a human donor in a cohort sampled during active COVID-19. The V call is TRBV7-6, the J call TRBJ2-1, with TRBD2 matching 14 bases. The sequencing input was peripheral blood. Written as DNA, the CDR3 is TGTGCCAGCAGCCGGGGACTAGCGGGAGTGGACGAGCAGTTCTTC. It codes for CASSRGLAGVDEQFF.